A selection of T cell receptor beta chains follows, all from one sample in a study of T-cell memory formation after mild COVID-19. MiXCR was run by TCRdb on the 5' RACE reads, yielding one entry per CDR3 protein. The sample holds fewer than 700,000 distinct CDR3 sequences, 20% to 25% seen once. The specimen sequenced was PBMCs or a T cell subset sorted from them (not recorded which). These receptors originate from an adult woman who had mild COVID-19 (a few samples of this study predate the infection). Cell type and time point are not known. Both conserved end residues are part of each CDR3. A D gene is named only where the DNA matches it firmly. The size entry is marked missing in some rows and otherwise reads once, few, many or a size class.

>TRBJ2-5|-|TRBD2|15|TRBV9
TGTGCCAGCGGCCTTGGGACTAGCGAAAAAGAGACCCAGTACTTC
CASGLGTSEKETQYF
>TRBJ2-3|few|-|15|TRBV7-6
TGTGCCAGCAGCTTCAACAGCTTTAGCACAGATACGCAGTATTTT
CASSFNSFSTDTQYF
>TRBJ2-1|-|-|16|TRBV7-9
TGTGCCAGCAGCTTAGCGAGCTCAAGCTCCTACAATGAGCAGTTCTTC
CASSLASSSSYNEQFF
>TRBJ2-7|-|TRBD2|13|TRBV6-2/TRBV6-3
TGTGCCAGCAGGAGGACTAGCGCCTACGAGCAGTACTTC
CASRRTSAYEQYF
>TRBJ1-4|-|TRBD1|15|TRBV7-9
TGTGCCAGCAGCTTAGCGGGACAGGTGAATGAAAAACTGTTTTTT
CASSLAGQVNEKLFF
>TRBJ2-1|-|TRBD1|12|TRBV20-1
TGCAGTGCTAGGAGACAGGGCTATGAGCAGTTCTTC
CSARRQGYEQFF
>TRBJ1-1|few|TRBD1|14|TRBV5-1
TGCGCCAGCAGCCCGCAGGGGGGGACCACTGAAGCTTTCTTT
CASSPQGGTTEAFF
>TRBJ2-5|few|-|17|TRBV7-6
TGTGCCAGCAGCTTAGCCCAGGGAACAAGAAGCGTACAGACCCAGTACTTC
CASSLAQGTRSVQTQYF
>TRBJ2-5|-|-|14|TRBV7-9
TGTGCCAGCTCACCCGCCCGGTACCAAGAGACCCAGTACTTC
CASSPARYQETQYF
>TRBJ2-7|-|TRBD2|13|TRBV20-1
TGCAGGGCTAGGCTAGCGGGAGCCTACGAGCAGTACTTC
CRARLAGAYEQYF
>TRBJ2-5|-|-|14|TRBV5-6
TGTGCCAGCAGCTTGGTTGGGTCCCAAGAGACCCAGTACTTC
CASSLVGSQETQYF
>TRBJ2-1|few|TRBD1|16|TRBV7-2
TGTGCCAGCAGTCAAGACGGGACAGGGACCTACAATGAGCAGTTCTTC
CASSQDGTGTYNEQFF
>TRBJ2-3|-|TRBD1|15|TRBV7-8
TGTGCCAGCAGCTTTAAGGGACAGTACACAGATACGCAGTATTTT
CASSFKGQYTDTQYF
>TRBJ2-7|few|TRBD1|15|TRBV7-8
TGTGCCAGCAGCTTAGGATTCGACAGGGTTTACGAGCAGTACTTC
CASSLGFDRVYEQYF
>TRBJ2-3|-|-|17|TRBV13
TGTGCCAGCAGCCCACTATCACTGCGAGCTAGCACAGATACGCAGTATTTT
CASSPLSLRASTDTQYF
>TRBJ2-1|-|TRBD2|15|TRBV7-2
TGTGCCAGCAGCTTAGGAACTAGCGGGAGGGATGAGCAGTTCTTC
CASSLGTSGRDEQFF
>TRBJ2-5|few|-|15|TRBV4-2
TGTGCCAGCAGCCAAGACCCCTCGGTGAGGGAGACCCAGTACTTC
CASSQDPSVRETQYF
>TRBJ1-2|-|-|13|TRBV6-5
TGTGCCAGCAGCACCCTATCCTTGGGGGGCTACACCTTC
CASSTLSLGGYTF
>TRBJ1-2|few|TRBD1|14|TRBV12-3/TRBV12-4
TGTGCCAGCAGTTTGTCCCAGGGGGGGTTTGGCTACACCTTC
CASSLSQGGFGYTF
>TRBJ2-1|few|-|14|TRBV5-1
TGCGCCAGCAGCTGGATGGAGGGATACAATGAGCAGTTCTTC
CASSWMEGYNEQFF
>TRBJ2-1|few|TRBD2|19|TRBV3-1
TGTGCCAGCAGCCCAGGACTACAGCGGGAGACCGTTGTTAACAATGAGCAGTTCTTC
CASSPGLQRETVVNNEQFF
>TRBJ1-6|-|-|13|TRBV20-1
TGCAGTGCTAGATCGGGACCCATAGCGACCCTCCACTTT
CSARSGPIATLHF
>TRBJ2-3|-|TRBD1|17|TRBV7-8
TGTGCCAGCAAACCCGGACAGGGAATTTTAAAGCACAATACGCAGTATTTT
CASKPGQGILKHNTQYF
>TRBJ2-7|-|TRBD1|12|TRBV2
TGTGCCAGCAGGAGACAGGGCTACGAGCAGTACTTC
CASRRQGYEQYF
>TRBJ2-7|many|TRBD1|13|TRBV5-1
TGCGCCAGCAGCGAGGGACAGGACTACGAGCAGTACTTC
CASSEGQDYEQYF
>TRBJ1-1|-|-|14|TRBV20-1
TGCAGTGCTAGAGCAGGGGCGCCGAACACTGAAGCTTTCTTT
CSARAGAPNTEAFF
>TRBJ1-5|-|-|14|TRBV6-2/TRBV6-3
TGTGCCAGCAGTTGGGGGATCCGCAATCAGCCCCAGCATTTT
CASSWGIRNQPQHF
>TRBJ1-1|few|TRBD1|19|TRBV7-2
TGTGCCAGTAGCGAACTGGCAACAGGGGGCTCGGCGGGTAGAACTGAAGCTTTCTTT
CASSELATGGSAGRTEAFF
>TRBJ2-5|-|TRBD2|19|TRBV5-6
TGTGCCAGCAGCGTGTTCTTCGAGACTAGCGGGAGGGTCGGGGAGACCCAGTACTTC
CASSVFFETSGRVGETQYF
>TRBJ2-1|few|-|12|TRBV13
TGTGCCAGCAGCTTTGGAGGCCATGAGCAGTTCTTC
CASSFGGHEQFF
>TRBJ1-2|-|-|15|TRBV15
TGTGCCACCAGCAGGCCCCCAGGGAAACTCTATGGCTACACCTTC
CATSRPPGKLYGYTF
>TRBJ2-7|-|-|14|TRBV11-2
TGTGCCAGCAGCATCGGGACCGAGCTGTACGAGCAGTACTTC
CASSIGTELYEQYF
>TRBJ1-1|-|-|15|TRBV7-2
TGTGCCAGCAGCACACCGACAGGTTTGAACACTGAAGCTTTCTTT
CASSTPTGLNTEAFF
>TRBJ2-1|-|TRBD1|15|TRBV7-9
TGTGCCAGCAGCTCCGGGACAGGGAGCAAGAATGAGCAGTTCTTC
CASSSGTGSKNEQFF
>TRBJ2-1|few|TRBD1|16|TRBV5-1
TGCGCCAGCAGCTTCTCATCGGGACAGGGTCGGAATGAGCAGTTCTTC
CASSFSSGQGRNEQFF
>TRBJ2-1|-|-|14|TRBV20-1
TGCAGTGCTCGCGGGACCAGGGACTACAATGAGCAGTTCTTC
CSARGTRDYNEQFF
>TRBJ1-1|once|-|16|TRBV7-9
TGTGCCAGCAGCCAGGGGAAGGGACAAAAGAACACTGAAGCTTTCTTT
CASSQGKGQKNTEAFF
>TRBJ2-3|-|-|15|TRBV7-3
TGTGCCAGCAGCCCGAGAGGGGGGGCGGAAGATACGCAGTATTTT
CASSPRGGAEDTQYF
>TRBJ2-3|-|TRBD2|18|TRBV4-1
TGCGCCAGCAGCCAAGTGAGCGGGGGGGCAGGTGGCACAGATACGCAGTATTTT
CASSQVSGGAGGTDTQYF
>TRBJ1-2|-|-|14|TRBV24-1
TGTGCCACCAGTGATACCGGACGGCCGTATGGCTACACCTTC
CATSDTGRPYGYTF
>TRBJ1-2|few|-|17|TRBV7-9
TGTGCCAGCAGCTTAGCCCTTGCCGGGACAACGAACTATGGCTACACCTTC
CASSLALAGTTNYGYTF
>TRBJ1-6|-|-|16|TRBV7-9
TGTGCCAGCAGCTCATTGGCCGGGACAAATAATTCACCCCTCCACTTT
CASSSLAGTNNSPLHF
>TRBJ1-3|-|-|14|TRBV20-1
TGCAGTGCTGGGAGGGGAGGCTCTGGAAACACCATATATTTT
CSAGRGGSGNTIYF
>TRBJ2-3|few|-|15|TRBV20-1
TGCAGTGCTAGAGATAAGGCTAGGGGCACAGATACGCAGTATTTT
CSARDKARGTDTQYF
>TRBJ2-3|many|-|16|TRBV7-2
TGTGCCAGCAGCACAAGGGTACGGCAGTTCACAGATACGCAGTATTTT
CASSTRVRQFTDTQYF
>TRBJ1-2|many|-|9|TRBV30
TGTGCCAGTGGGGATGGCTACACCTTC
CASGDGYTF
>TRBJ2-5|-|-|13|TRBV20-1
TGCAGTGCGATGATGGGGGCTCGGGAGACCCAGTACTTC
CSAMMGARETQYF
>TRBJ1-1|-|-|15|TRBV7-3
TGTGCCAGCAGCTTATTAGGGGACGGTAACACTGAAGCTTTCTTT
CASSLLGDGNTEAFF
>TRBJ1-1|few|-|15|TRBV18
TGTGCCAGCTCACCCCCCCAGGGAATGAACACTGAAGCTTTCTTT
CASSPPQGMNTEAFF
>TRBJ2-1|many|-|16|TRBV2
TGTGCCAGCAGTGACATTCTAGCTTCCTCCTACAATGAGCAGTTCTTC
CASSDILASSYNEQFF
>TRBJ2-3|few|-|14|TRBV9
TGTGCCAGCAGCGAGAGTGGGGCGGCAGATACGCAGTATTTT
CASSESGAADTQYF